The T cell receptor beta chain under discussion was sequenced for a study of blood T cell repertoires in COVID-19 (dated by TCRdb to the early 2020s). Notes on the research overall: Samples covering the acute and convalescent phases of COVID-19 were provided by collaborators in the United States, Italy and Spain. The dataset comprised deeply sampled blood TCRbeta repertoires from subjects exposed to, actively infected with, or recovered from COVID-19. The prospective study material was composed of cDNA or gDNA derived from T cells, B-cell-depleted T cells, or PBMCs. Where available, HLA class I and class II types were taken from metadata supplied by the sample provider and were not determined by assay-based typing. The repertoires were made available in a free public database intended to serve as a resource for research on the immune response to SARS-CoV-2. Sample metadata almost always included a de-identified subject ID, COVID-19 status, age in years and sex. The samples were drawn from the first 160 participants of the ongoing ImmuneRACE study and from some 1,300 subjects provided by 6 global collaborators.

The germline V gene sets CDR1 to SNHLY and CDR2 to FYNNEI. V drops 6 bases and J drops 8 bases, leaving 14 bases in between. The CDR3 measures 13 amino acids from cysteine to phenylalanine. The DNA shown is the 39-base CDR3, in frame from base 1. What the research found in general, with its limitations: Clinical and demographic metadata were provided uncurated, with the amount varying by source and participant.

Remarks on this clone: The antigen it binds to is not known. No much larger clonotype is one base removed from it; base qualities were not supplied.

The immunoSEQ Assay, a bias-controlled multiplex PCR, was used to amplify TCRbeta CDR3 regions from genomic DNA. On the study's bioinformatics: The number of nucleated cells in each sample was estimated by amplification of reference gene primers within the assay. To quantify the absolute abundance of each unique TCRbeta CDR3 rearrangement, sequence reads were collapsed and filtered. For each sample, productive Simpson clonality was calculated as the square root of Simpson's diversity index across productive rearrangements. TCRdb took this table from immuneACCESS and kept in-frame rearrangements with V and J called. Such tables lack part of the clones; where checked against another copy, unresolved V genes explain under half of the gap, and the rest is unexplained. V and J calls and clone size are as listed in that table; D and trimming were resolved from the DNA. This sample has about 170,000 clones in its table, and 70% to 90% of those were observed once. The ten largest clones add up to 2.5% to 3% of the sample.

At one collaborating source in Seattle, patients were enrolled during active infection and were followed longitudinally through the course of disease. Each collaborating institution followed its own protocols to collect whole blood in K2EDTA tubes. For TCRbeta analysis, collaborator samples were shipped as frozen whole blood, as isolated PBMCs, or as DNA extracted from either sample type. The chain uses TRBV2 and TRBJ2-1, and TRBD2 may be the D gene, going by 6 matching bases. The sequence was collected from a woman aged 80 or over with COVID-19, enrolled during active disease. Source material: peripheral blood. This receptor carries the CDR3 CASSAKGGDEQFF. The DNA sequence is as follows: TGTGCCAGCAGCGCGAAGGGCGGGGATGAGCAGTTCTTC.